The 17 T cell receptor beta chains below come from one sample, sequenced in a study of cytomegalovirus exposure and HLA in healthy donors. The method was immunoSEQ multiplex PCR; TCRdb's version includes in-frame clones alone and lacks a portion of them. The table records some 330,000 clones, 75% to 90% of them present only once. Sequenced input: PBMCs. These receptors originate from a woman between 18 and 29 years old in good health and CMV-seronegative.

This chain uses TRBV27 with TRBJ2-5, with 11 bases fitting TRBD2. Germline CDR1 reads MNHEY; CDR2 reads SMNVEV (reference sequence). The CDR3 extends over 12 amino acids. V was clipped by 8 bases and J by 5 bases; unmatched bases: 1. The CDR3 is CASRTSGETQYF. CDR3 sequence (DNA): TGTGCCAGCCGGACTAGCGGGGAGACCCAGTACTTC.

The CDR3 spells CASSPSADTQYF. CDR3 in DNA: TGTGCCAGCTCACCATCAGCAGATACGCAGTATTTT. The rearrangement joins TRBV18 to TRBJ2-3; D not resolved. V was pared by 2 bases and J by 4 bases, with 4 bases between. The CDR3 is 12 amino acids. Per the germline V gene, CDR1 is KGHSH and CDR2 is LQKENI.

The V call is TRBV6-6, the J call TRBJ1-5; D possibly corresponds to TRBD1 (5 bases). Germline V gene sequence: CDR1 MNHNY, CDR2 SVGAGI (reference sequence). This CDR3 region has 13 residues. V lost 10 bases and J lost 5, with 15 bases in between. The CDR3 here is CATGGTAYQPQHF. DNA for the CDR3: TGTGCCACGGGAGGGACGGCCTATCAGCCCCAGCATTTT.

The chain carries TRBV6-5 and TRBJ1-1; the D is unclear. V lost 6 bases, J lost 1 base, and 9 bases lay in between. The CDR3 spans 13 residues. The germline gives CDR1 MNHEY, CDR2 SVGAGI. CDR3: CASSPDWNTEAFF. CDR3 in DNA: TGTGCCAGCAGCCCCGACTGGAACACTGAAGCTTTCTTT.

V and J are TRBV25-1 and TRBJ1-1; maybe TRBD1 (6 bases). Germline CDR1 and CDR2: MGHDK and SYGVNS. The CDR3 runs 13 residues. Deletions cut 5 bases from V and 4 bases from J, with 11 bases between. The CDR3 loop is CASSRGGFTEAFF. As DNA, the CDR3 is TGTGCCAGCAGTAGGGGGGGCTTCACTGAAGCTTTCTTT.

Note on this clone: The same CDR3 also results from other DNA sequences found in this sample. The chain uses TRBV9 and TRBJ1-2, with TRBD1 matching 8 bases. Trimming removed 0 bases from V and 5 bases from J; junction bases left unmatched: 0. This CDR3 is 13 amino acids long. In germline, CDR1 is SGDLS, CDR2 YYNGEE. The CDR3 DNA follows: TGTGCCAGCAGCGTAGGGACAGGGTATGGCTACACCTTC. This translates into CASSVGTGYGYTF.

This rearrangement joins TRBV2 to TRBJ1-4; tentatively, D is TRBD1 (5 bases). Germline V lookup: CDR1 SNHLY, CDR2 FYNNEI. There are 11 residues in the CDR3. V lost 1 base and J 14 bases, leaving 8 bases between the germline ends. This CDR3 reads CASSEGGGLFF. The CDR3 region has the DNA TGTGCCAGCAGTGAAGGGGGGGGGCTGTTTTTT.

This clone has a single count. The V call is TRBV4-1, the J call TRBJ2-7; 7 bases are shared with TRBD2. The J segment lost 0 bases and the V segment lost 4 bases, leaving 6 bases of the junction unmatched. The CDR3 contains 15 residues. Germline V CDR1 and CDR2: MGHRA, YSYEKL. CDR3 residues: CASSPYGGGSYEQYF. In nucleotides, the CDR3 is TGCGCCAGCAGCCCCTATGGCGGGGGCTCCTACGAGCAGTACTTC.

This clone showed up just a few times. The V call is TRBV5-6, the J call TRBJ2-3; 8 positions match TRBD2. The CDR3 totals 12 residues. Germline CDR1 and CDR2: SGHDT and YYEEEE. The V segment lost 2 bases and the J segment 11 bases; nucleotides outside the gene matches: 4. The CDR3, as DNA: TGTGCCAGCAGCTTCTCTAGCGGGTTGCAGTATTTT. Translation: CASSFSSGLQYF.

The rearrangement uses TRBV19 and TRBJ1-1; D not resolved. The V and J ends lost 2 bases and 0 bases respectively, with 4 bases between them. Germline CDR1 LNHDA, CDR2 SQIVND (reference sequence). This CDR3 is 13 amino acids long. The CDR3 reads CASSISMNTEAFF. In nucleotides, the CDR3 is TGTGCCAGTAGTATATCCATGAACACTGAAGCTTTCTTT.

The CDR3 sequence is CASSSRSGGPLNTEAFF. CDR3 DNA sequence: TGTGCCAGCAGTTCCCGGAGTGGGGGCCCATTGAACACTGAAGCTTTCTTT. V usage is TRBV27 and J usage is TRBJ1-1; possible D gene TRBD1, 6 bases. The CDR3 totals 17 residues. Between the trimmed V and J ends, which lost 4 bases and 0 bases, there was a span of 18 bases. Germline V lookup: CDR1 MNHEY, CDR2 SMNVEV (reference sequence).

This chain uses TRBV2 with TRBJ1-1; D is possibly TRBD1 (6 bases). This CDR3 is 13 amino acids long. V shed 6 bases and J shed 8 bases, with 16 bases lying between them. CDR1 and CDR2 from the germline V gene are SNHLY and FYNNEI. CDR3 in DNA: TGTGCCAGCAGCCCCGGGCCCACAGGGGAAGCTTTCTTT. Its protein is CASSPGPTGEAFF.

This chain links TRBV2 with TRBJ2-3, with TRBD2 matching 7 bases. This CDR3 is 15 amino acids long. Trimming took 4 bases from V and 2 from J; bases not matched to a gene: 6. Per the germline V gene, CDR1 is SNHLY and CDR2 is FYNNEI. The CDR3 region has the DNA TGTGCCAGCAGTGGAAGCAGCGGGACCACAGATACGCAGTATTTT. Translated: CASSGSSGTTDTQYF.

The gene calls are TRBV27 and TRBJ2-3, with 11 bases matching TRBD2. With 5 bases clipped from V and 5 bases from J, the junction kept 6 bases outside the gene matches. The CDR3 runs to 15 residues. Germline assignment: CDR1 MNHEY and CDR2 SMNVEV (reference sequence). The CDR3 DNA sequence: TGTGCCAGCAGTCCACTAGCGGGAGCGGGAGATACGCAGTATTTT. Amino acid sequence: CASSPLAGAGDTQYF.

J is TRBJ2-7 and V is TRBV28; no reliable D call. Germline CDR1 MDHEN, CDR2 SYDVKM. The ends were cut back, 1 base at V and 0 bases at J, with 7 bases in the middle. This CDR3 has 14 amino acids. Written as DNA, the CDR3 is TGTGCCAGCAGTTTATTTTCCAGCTCCTACGAGCAGTACTTC. It is translated as CASSLFSSSYEQYF.

CDR3 sequence: CASSREGWETQYF. CDR3 coding DNA: TGTGCCAGCAGCCGGGAGGGGTGGGAGACCCAGTACTTC. The rearrangement uses TRBV2 and TRBJ2-5, with 8 bases matching TRBD2. V trimming: 6 bases; J trimming: 5 bases; junction bases outside the gene matches: 5. The CDR3 is made up of 13 amino acids. CDR1 and CDR2 from the germline V gene are SNHLY and FYNNEI.

In this sample, this clone turned up a few times. V usage is TRBV7-2 and J usage is TRBJ1-2, with TRBD1 matching over 9 bases. The CDR3 is 13 residues long. V lost 7 bases, J lost 6 bases, and 6 bases stayed unmatched. The germline V gene has CDR1 SGHTA and CDR2 FQGNSA. The CDR3 nucleotides read TGTGCCAGCATCGTACAGGGGGCGGATGGCTACACCTTC. Translated: CASIVQGADGYTF.